These 29 T cell receptor beta chains were all obtained from the same sample, sequenced in a study of cytomegalovirus exposure and HLA in healthy donors (TCRdb year 2017). The receptor library was made with the immunoSEQ multiplex PCR assay. The clones in this table, taken by TCRdb from immuneACCESS, are in-frame only. Not every clone is retained; where verified, under half of the shortfall comes from an unresolved V gene, and the cause of the rest is unknown. Recorded for this sample are a few hundred thousand clones; about 90% of them occurred a single time. Just over 3% of the sample goes to the ten largest clones. Sequencing was done on a sample of PBMCs. These receptors were obtained from a woman in her 30s in good health and CMV-seronegative.

Only one count was recorded for this clone. The V call is TRBV15, the J call TRBJ2-5, with D hard to call. There are 12 residues in the CDR3. The ends were cut back, 5 bases at V and 0 bases at J, with 4 bases in the middle. The V gene's germline CDR1 is LNHNV and CDR2 YYDKDF (reference sequence). This CDR3 is CATSRDQETQYF. The DNA of the CDR3 is TGTGCCACCAGCCGGGACCAAGAGACCCAGTACTTC.

V usage is TRBV6-5 and J usage is TRBJ1-2, with D tentatively TRBD1 (6 bases). Trimming pared 6 bases from V and 4 bases from J, leaving 15 bases between. The CDR3 consists of 14 residues. Germline V gene sequence: CDR1 MNHEY, CDR2 SVGAGI. This CDR3 reads CASRSLDSSYGYTF. CDR3 nucleotides: TGTGCCAGCAGAAGTCTGGACAGTTCCTATGGCTACACCTTC.

This chain joins TRBV7-2 and TRBJ1-1, with a weak D call TRBD1 (5 bases). The CDR3 totals 14 residues. CDR1 is SGHTA and CDR2 is FQGNSA in the germline V gene. V lost 2 bases to trimming and J lost 4 bases, with 11 bases between them. The chain's CDR3 is CASSLKGKGTEAFF. DNA for the CDR3: TGTGCCAGCAGCTTAAAGGGGAAGGGCACTGAAGCTTTCTTT.

The V gene is TRBV2, the J gene TRBJ2-1, with no clear D. Germline V gene sequence: CDR1 SNHLY, CDR2 FYNNEI. This CDR3 has 14 amino acids. V lost 5 bases and J lost 0, with 8 bases in between. CDR3 region: CASSLTLSYNEQFF. CDR3 bases: TGTGCCAGCAGTTTGACGCTCTCCTACAATGAGCAGTTCTTC.

The chain recombines TRBV6-5 with TRBJ2-7; tentatively, D is TRBD1 or TRBD2 (5 bases each). The ends were cut back, 6 bases at V and 2 bases at J, with 14 bases in the middle. CDR1 and CDR2 (germline): MNHEY, SVGAGI. The CDR3 covers 14 residues. CDR3 bases: TGTGCCAGCAGGTCCGGGACGGGGCCCTACGAGCAGTACTTC. Its translation: CASRSGTGPYEQYF.

There are a few counts of this clone. The genes are TRBV7-2 and TRBJ1-1; D is ambiguous. The CDR3 extends over 13 amino acids. CDR1 is SGHTA and CDR2 is FQGNSA in the germline V gene. V lost 5 bases and J 0 bases, leaving 7 bases between the germline ends. CDR3 sequence reads: CASSRLLNTEAFF. CDR3 coding DNA: TGTGCCAGCAGCCGACTTCTGAACACTGAAGCTTTCTTT. The whole variable domain, filled in from reference TRBV7-2 and TRBJ1-1, reads GAGVSQSPSNKVTEKGKDVELRCDPISGHTALYWYRQSLGQGLEFLIYFQGNSAPDKSGLPSDRFSAERTGGSVSTLTIQRTQQEDSAVYLCASSRLLNTEAFFGQGTRLTVV.

The chain employs TRBV7-2 and TRBJ2-1; D is perhaps TRBD1 (6 bases). Germline lookup yields CDR1 SGHTA and CDR2 FQGNSA. The CDR3 spans 15 residues. Trimming took off 4 bases at V and 2 bases at J, with 12 bases between the two ends. The CDR3 nucleotides are TGTGCCAGCAGCTCGACTGGACAGACCTACAATGAGCAGTTCTTC. Translated: CASSSTGQTYNEQFF.

J is TRBJ2-3 and V is TRBV19; D may be TRBD2 (5 bases). This CDR3 spans 14 amino acids. Deletions cut 6 bases from V and 2 bases from J, with 12 bases between. Germline-derived CDR1 and CDR2 are LNHDA and SQIVND (reference sequence). For the CDR3, the DNA is TGTGCCAGTAGCCTACGAGGGCTCACAGATACGCAGTATTTT. As protein: CASSLRGLTDTQYF. The full variable domain, in which reference TRBV19 and TRBJ2-3 provide the parts outside the CDR3, is DGGITQSPKYLFRKEGQNVTLSCEQNLNHDAMYWYRQDPGQGLRLIYYSQIVNDFQKGDIAEGYSVSREKKESFPLTVTSAQKNPTAFYLCASSLRGLTDTQYFGPGTRLTVL.

The rearrangement links TRBV4-3 to TRBJ1-4; D is undetermined. Germline lookup yields CDR1 LGHNA and CDR2 YSLEER. V lost 0 bases to trimming and J lost 7 bases, with 18 bases between them. The CDR3 is 17 residues long. The CDR3 reads CASSQDSTDALSEKLFF. In nucleotides, the CDR3 is TGCGCCAGCAGCCAAGATAGTACGGACGCGCTTAGTGAAAAACTGTTTTTT.

The chain joins TRBV7-2 to TRBJ1-1; D is undetermined. This CDR3 spans 15 amino acids. V was shortened by 1 base and J by 0 bases, with 9 bases between the two germline ends. Germline V gene data show CDR1 as SGHTA and CDR2 as FQGNSA. The CDR3 DNA is TGTGCCAGCAGCTTAGAGGCAGTAATGAACACTGAAGCTTTCTTT. It yields the protein CASSLEAVMNTEAFF.

The CDR3 nucleotides read TGTGCCACCAGCGAGAGATCGAGGGGGGCCTCATCCTACGAGCAGTACTTC. Protein: CATSERSRGASSYEQYF. The chain has TRBV15 and TRBJ2-7; D could derive from TRBD1 or TRBD2 (6 bases each). Germline loops: CDR1 LNHNV, CDR2 YYDKDF (reference sequence). This CDR3 spans 17 amino acids. Between the trimmed V and J ends, which lost 5 bases and 1 base, there was a span of 21 bases.

The chain is built from TRBV4-1 and TRBJ2-7; no reliable D call. Germline-derived CDR1 and CDR2 are MGHRA and YSYEKL. V gave up 0 bases and J gave up 6 bases, with 15 bases separating them. The CDR3 length is 15 residues. CDR3 protein: CASSQDNLKLSEQYF. CDR3 DNA: TGCGCCAGCAGCCAAGATAATCTTAAGCTAAGCGAGCAGTACTTC.

The chain is built from TRBV2 and TRBJ2-3; weak D call: TRBD1 (6 bases). Per the germline V gene, CDR1 is SNHLY and CDR2 is FYNNEI. Trimming pared 5 bases from V and 0 bases from J, leaving 12 bases between. This CDR3 has 15 amino acids. The DNA for the CDR3 is TGTGCCAGCAGTCAGCAGGGGCATAGCACAGATACGCAGTATTTT. Translation gives CASSQQGHSTDTQYF.

The chain recombines TRBV30 with TRBJ1-5; D gene ambiguous. Trimming took 1 base from V and 7 from J, leaving 11 bases between them. The CDR3 is 13 residues long. The germline V gene has CDR1 GTSNPN and CDR2 SVGIG (reference sequence). CDR3 DNA sequence: TGTGCCTGGAGTGATGACCTGGGCCAGCCCCAGCATTTT. Translating gives CAWSDDLGQPQHF.

This rearrangement joins TRBV6-6 to TRBJ1-1; D not resolved. There are 13 residues in the CDR3. The V gene's germline CDR1 is MNHNY and CDR2 SVGAGI (reference sequence). Trimming shortened V by 6 bases and J by 0 bases, and 8 bases separated the two germline ends. CDR3 coding DNA: TGTGCCAGCAGCCACGGAATGAACACTGAAGCTTTCTTT. Protein sequence: CASSHGMNTEAFF.

V is TRBV27 and J is TRBJ1-5, with 11 bases identical to TRBD1. V lost 9 bases and J lost 6; bases outside the gene matches: 7. Germline-derived CDR1 and CDR2 are MNHEY and SMNVEV (reference sequence). CDR3 length: 14 amino acids. CDR3 amino acids: CASSRTGGFQPQHF. The CDR3 coding sequence is TGTGCCAGTTCCAGGACAGGGGGCTTTCAGCCCCAGCATTTT.

This clone came up a few times. The gene calls are TRBV4-2 and TRBJ2-7; 14 bases fit TRBD2. J was trimmed by 3 bases and V by 3 bases; bases with no gene match: 13. The CDR3 runs to 19 residues. Germline CDR1 and CDR2: LGHNA and YNFKEQ. The CDR3 region is CASSQSTSGRASGSYEQYF. DNA for the CDR3: TGTGCCAGCAGCCAGTCGACTAGCGGGAGGGCCAGTGGAAGCTACGAGCAGTACTTC.

This clone was seen once. The genes are TRBV27 and TRBJ1-5, with 7 positions matching TRBD1. The germline V gene has CDR1 MNHEY and CDR2 SMNVEV (reference sequence). This CDR3 is built from 13 residues. Germline trimming cut 5 bases from V and 6 bases from J; bases unmatched to any gene: 4. CDR3 in DNA: TGTGCCAGCAGTGACAGGGTCGGTCAGCCCCAGCATTTT. This codes for CASSDRVGQPQHF.

The chain combines TRBV7-9 with TRBJ2-7; the D gene is possibly TRBD2 (7 bases). Trimming took off 2 bases at V and 4 bases at J, with 18 bases between the two ends. From germline, CDR1 is SEHNR and CDR2 FQNEAQ (reference sequence). The CDR3 contains 16 residues. DNA of the CDR3: TGTGCCAGCAGCTTAAGGGGGGGATCCCAGGGTTACGAGCAGTACTTC. Protein sequence: CASSLRGGSQGYEQYF. The whole variable domain, remainder taken from reference TRBV7-9 and TRBJ2-7, is DTGVSQNPRHKITKRGQNVTFRCDPISEHNRLYWYRQTLGQGPEFLTYFQNEAQLEKSRLLSDRFSAERPKGSFSTLEIQRTEQGDSAMYLCASSLRGGSQGYEQYFGPGTRLTVT.

In DNA, the CDR3 is TGCGCCAGCAGCTTACGGGACACCGGGGAGCTGTTTTTT. As protein: CASSLRDTGELFF. The V call is TRBV5-1, the J call TRBJ2-2; D remains unclear. V lost 2 bases and J lost 3, with 5 bases in between. CDR1 is SGHRS, CDR2 YFSETQ, per germline. The CDR3 has 13 amino acids.

The chain joins TRBV6-7 to TRBJ2-3; 7 nucleotides match TRBD1. TRBV6-7 falls under the ORF class, with uncertain function. This CDR3 has 17 residues. The V and J ends lost 5 bases and 0 bases, in that order; junction bases with no gene match: 11. The CDR3 region has the DNA TGTGCCAGCAGTCTCGACAGGGTGCCTCATAGCACAGATACGCAGTATTTT. It is translated as CASSLDRVPHSTDTQYF.

The J gene is TRBJ2-3, the V gene TRBV13, with TRBD2 matching over 7 bases. V was clipped by 4 bases and J by 1 base; unmatched bases: 11. Germline assignment: CDR1 PRHDT and CDR2 FYEKMQ (reference sequence). The CDR3 totals 17 residues. CDR3 sequence reads: CASSSHQAGEGTDTQYF. The CDR3 nucleotides read TGTGCCAGCAGCTCCCACCAGGCGGGAGAGGGCACAGATACGCAGTATTTT.

V and J are TRBV4-2 and TRBJ2-1; 7 nucleotides match TRBD2. Losses at the gene ends were 0 bases for V and 5 bases for J; bases not matched to a gene: 4. CDR1 is LGHNA, CDR2 YNFKEQ, per germline. CDR3 length: 15 residues. For the CDR3, the DNA is TGTGCCAGCAGCCAAGAAAGCGGGACGAACAATGAGCAGTTCTTC. The encoded protein is CASSQESGTNNEQFF.

This chain uses TRBV19 with TRBJ1-5, with TRBD1 matching over 8 bases. The V segment lost 7 bases and the J segment 6 bases; nucleotides outside the gene matches: 5. Looked up from germline, CDR1 is LNHDA and CDR2 is SQIVND (reference sequence). This CDR3 has 13 amino acids. The CDR3 region has the DNA TGTGCCAGTAAGACAGGGGTCGCTCAGCCCCAGCATTTT. It encodes CASKTGVAQPQHF. The variable domain in full, with the rest retrieved from reference TRBV19 and TRBJ1-5, is DGGITQSPKYLFRKEGQNVTLSCEQNLNHDAMYWYRQDPGQGLRLIYYSQIVNDFQKGDIAEGYSVSREKKESFPLTVTSAQKNPTAFYLCASKTGVAQPQHFGDGTRLSIL.

The gene calls are TRBV4-3 and TRBJ2-3, with 14 bases identical to TRBD2. After removal of 4 bases from V and 3 bases from J, the junction contained 3 bases not matched to a gene. The CDR3 loop spans 16 amino acids. In germline, CDR1 is LGHNA, CDR2 YSLEER. The CDR3 protein is CASSRGLAGATDTQYF. CDR3 coding DNA: TGCGCCAGCAGCCGGGGACTAGCGGGAGCTACAGATACGCAGTATTTT.

This chain links TRBV11-3 with TRBJ2-1, with a tentative D call TRBD1 (6 bases). Trimming pared 1 base from V and 1 base from J, leaving 11 bases between. CDR3 length equals 16 residues. The germline CDR1 and CDR2 sequences are SGHNT and YENEEA. CDR3 amino acids: CASSLGSGDSYNEQFF. The CDR3 DNA follows: TGTGCCAGCAGCTTAGGGTCAGGGGATTCCTACAATGAGCAGTTCTTC. The full variable domain, completed using reference TRBV11-3 and TRBJ2-1, is EAGVVQSPRYKIIEKKQPVAFWCNPISGHNTLYWYLQNLGQGPELLIRYENEEAVDDSQLPKDRFSAERLKGVDSTLKIQPAELGDSAVYLCASSLGSGDSYNEQFFGPGTRLTVL.

The rearrangement links TRBV27 to TRBJ1-2; 7 positions agree with TRBD1. V was pared by 6 bases and J by 8 bases, with 27 bases of the junction left unmatched. This CDR3 is built from 19 residues. Germline loops: CDR1 MNHEY, CDR2 SMNVEV (reference sequence). The CDR3 nucleotides read TGTGCCAGCAGCCCTCTCAAGTGGACCCCCACAGGGGAGGGCCAAGGCTACACCTTC. Protein: CASSPLKWTPTGEGQGYTF.

V and J are TRBV27 and TRBJ2-2, with 7 bases lining up with TRBD1. This CDR3 is built from 19 residues. J was trimmed by 4 bases and V by 6 bases; bases with no gene match: 20. Germline V CDR1 and CDR2: MNHEY, SMNVEV (reference sequence). The CDR3, as DNA: TGTGCCAGCAGCACCTTGCCGGGACAGTCAAGCCCAAGCACCGGGGAGCTGTTTTTT. It translates to CASSTLPGQSSPSTGELFF.

This rearrangement joins TRBV5-4 to TRBJ1-2; the D is unclear. The V gene lost 4 bases and the J gene lost 0 bases, with 10 bases spanning the gap. CDR3 length equals 14 residues. The germline V gene has CDR1 SGHNT and CDR2 YYREEE (reference sequence). Written as DNA, the CDR3 is TGTGCCAGCAGCCCCGGCCCGTCTAACTATGGCTACACCTTC. Amino acid sequence: CASSPGPSNYGYTF.